This T cell receptor (beta chain) was sequenced for a study of blood T cell repertoires in COVID-19. Study-level background: The United States, Italy and Spain were the sources of the acute and convalescent COVID-19 samples. The analysed material was cDNA or gDNA that came from T cells, B-cell-depleted T cells, or PBMCs.

In the authors' methods: How many nucleated cells were present was estimated from reference gene primer amplification. Repertoires were generated with immunoSEQ multiplex PCR, while TCRdb's copy carries only in-frame clones and drops some. V and J calls and clone size are those listed in that table; D and trimming were worked out from the DNA. The sample carries some 59,000 clones, about four fifths recorded once. The CDR3 runs to 15 residues. Trimming removed 3 bases at V and 0 bases at J, with 12 bases between. The germline V gene has CDR1 MNHEY and CDR2 SVGAGI. The chain employs TRBV6-5 and TRBJ2-7, with D perhaps matching TRBD2 (5 bases). The sequence came from a woman in her sixties with acute or convalescent COVID-19. Specimen: peripheral blood. CDR3 sequence: CASSYTEGSSYEQYF. CDR3 bases: TGTGCCAGCAGTTATACTGAGGGCAGCTCCTACGAGCAGTACTTC.